The next 32 T cell receptor beta chains were all read from a single sample in a study of blood T cell repertoires in COVID-19. The assay was immunoSEQ multiplex PCR, and TCRdb's table has in-frame clones only and misses some. The sample includes 150,000 to 200,000 clones, about 89% of them seen just once. The sequencing input was peripheral blood. The source of these receptors is a young man who had recovered from COVID-19.

This chain links TRBV9 with TRBJ2-7; D uncertain. The CDR3 runs 15 residues. The V and J ends lost 0 bases and 0 bases respectively, with 10 bases between them. CDR1 and CDR2 (germline): SGDLS, YYNGEE. The CDR3 region has the DNA TGTGCCAGCAGCGTAGGCGACTCCCCCTCCTACGAGCAGTACTTC. Translating gives CASSVGDSPSYEQYF.

The J gene is TRBJ2-2, the V gene TRBV24-1; 9 nucleotides match TRBD1. After removal of 4 bases from V and 5 bases from J, the junction contained 13 bases not matched to a gene. The CDR3 sequence is 18 residues long. Per germline, CDR1 KGHDR and CDR2 SFDVKD. CDR3 coding DNA: TGTGCCACCAGTGACTCCTTTACTTGGGACAGGGAGACCGGGGAGCTGTTTTTT. It specifies CATSDSFTWDRETGELFF.

The rearrangement uses TRBV4-1 and TRBJ2-1, with 11 bases identical to TRBD1. The CDR3 has 17 residues. Germline V gives CDR1 MGHRA, CDR2 YSYEKL. V lost 3 bases and J lost 1; bases outside the gene matches: 5. CDR3 loop: CASSHLGQGASYNEQFF. The CDR3 DNA follows: TGCGCCAGCAGCCACCTAGGACAGGGGGCGTCCTACAATGAGCAGTTCTTC.

J is TRBJ2-3 and V is TRBV4-3, with TRBD2 matching over 9 bases. CDR1 is LGHNA, CDR2 YSLEER, per germline. The CDR3 has 14 residues. The junction had 2 bases not matched to a gene; V was cut back by 4 bases and J by 3 bases. In nucleotides, the CDR3 is TGCGCCAGCAGCCCCACTAGCGGGACAGATACGCAGTATTTT. Its protein product is CASSPTSGTDTQYF.

The chain joins TRBV15 to TRBJ2-1, with 12 bases aligning to TRBD1. Trimming took 5 bases from V and 10 from J; bases not matched to a gene: 9. The CDR3 loop spans 15 amino acids. Germline V gene sequence: CDR1 LNHNV, CDR2 YYDKDF (reference sequence). The CDR3 DNA sequence: TGTGCCACCAGCCCCGGGGGACAGGGGGCTGGAGAGCAGTTCTTC. Translating gives CATSPGGQGAGEQFF.

The chain uses TRBV11-1 and TRBJ2-7; 7 nucleotides agree with TRBD1. This CDR3 has 15 amino acids. J was trimmed by 3 bases and V by 7 bases; bases with no gene match: 12. Germline V gene lookup returns CDR1 SGHAT and CDR2 FQDESV (reference sequence). The CDR3, as DNA: TGTGCCAGCAACGCCCTGGGACAGAGTGTCTACGAGCAGTACTTC. Translation gives CASNALGQSVYEQYF.

The chain is built from TRBV14 and TRBJ2-7; D perhaps matches TRBD1 (6 bases). V lost 4 bases and J 5 bases, leaving 9 bases between the germline ends. Germline CDR1 reads SGHDN; CDR2 reads FVKESK. The CDR3 spans 12 residues. The CDR3 sequence is CASSLTGNEQYF. The DNA of the CDR3 is TGTGCCAGCAGCCTGACAGGTAACGAGCAGTACTTC.

This chain joins TRBV5-1 and TRBJ2-2, with 7 bases matching TRBD2. Unmatched junction bases numbered 4, after V lost 4 bases and J lost 4 bases. The CDR3 length is 14 residues. Germline V gene sequence: CDR1 SGHRS, CDR2 YFSETQ. The CDR3 here is CASSRTGGTGELFF. The CDR3 DNA is TGCGCCAGCAGCAGGACGGGGGGCACCGGGGAGCTGTTTTTT.

The chain links TRBV4-3 to TRBJ2-1; 11 bases agree with TRBD2. Trimming cost V 1 base and J 4 bases; bases outside gene matches: 6. The germline V gene encodes CDR1 LGHNA and CDR2 YSLEER. The CDR3 loop spans 17 amino acids. The DNA for the CDR3 is TGCGCCAGCAGCCAAGTTTTGACTAGCGGGACTTACAATGAGCAGTTCTTC. Its protein product is CASSQVLTSGTYNEQFF.

The rearrangement links TRBV24-1 to TRBJ2-2, with D tentatively TRBD1 (5 bases). The V gene lost 11 bases and the J gene lost 0 bases, with 15 bases spanning the gap. The V gene's germline CDR1 is KGHDR and CDR2 SFDVKD. The CDR3 covers 15 residues. In DNA, the CDR3 is TGTGCCATCCAAAGGACATCCGCGAACACCGGGGAGCTGTTTTTT. This gives the protein CAIQRTSANTGELFF.

The chain links TRBV2 to TRBJ1-3, with D perhaps TRBD1 (5 bases). Germline values: CDR1 SNHLY, CDR2 FYNNEI. Between the trimmed V and J ends, which lost 6 bases and 0 bases, there was a span of 9 bases. The CDR3 is made up of 14 amino acids. The chain's CDR3 is CASRATVSGNTIYF. The CDR3 nucleotides are TGTGCCAGCAGGGCGACAGTCTCTGGAAACACCATATATTTT.

V and J are TRBV5-1 and TRBJ1-6, with D unresolved. V was trimmed by 5 bases and J by 0 bases, leaving 12 bases between them. Germline CDR1 is SGHRS and CDR2 is YFSETQ. This CDR3 spans 16 amino acids. The CDR3 spells CASSLDLISYNSPLHF. CDR3 bases: TGCGCCAGCAGTCTCGATCTAATCTCCTATAATTCACCCCTCCACTTT.

The gene calls are TRBV18 and TRBJ1-2; 7 bases match TRBD1. The CDR3 extends over 15 amino acids. V dropped 3 bases and J dropped 4; count of bases not matched to a gene: 8. The germline CDR1 and CDR2 sequences are KGHSH and LQKENI. CDR3 sequence reads: CASSPPTGQLYGYTF. The CDR3 region has the DNA TGTGCCAGCTCACCTCCGACGGGACAGCTCTATGGCTACACCTTC.

The rearrangement uses TRBV24-1 and TRBJ2-1, with 10 bases lining up with TRBD2. Trimming removed 4 bases from V and 6 bases from J; junction bases left unmatched: 8. The germline CDR1 and CDR2 sequences are KGHDR and SFDVKD. The CDR3 spans 16 residues. The CDR3 DNA follows: TGTGCCACCAGTGAGGCGAGCGGGAGGGCTCGCAATGAGCAGTTCTTC. Translated, it gives CATSEASGRARNEQFF.

The CDR3: CASSQDQGGPQPQHF. CDR3 bases: TGCGCCAGCAGCCAAGATCAAGGGGGACCGCAGCCCCAGCATTTT. The V gene is TRBV4-1, the J gene TRBJ1-5; D possibly corresponds to TRBD1 (6 bases). The CDR3 spans 15 residues. Germline V gene data show CDR1 as MGHRA and CDR2 as YSYEKL. V lost 0 bases and J 7 bases, leaving 13 bases between the germline ends.

This clone was counted a single time. Other DNA sequences within the sample encode an identical CDR3. The chain combines TRBV20-1 with TRBJ2-7, with TRBD2 identical over 11 bases. CDR1 and CDR2 from the germline V gene are DFQATT and SNEGSKA (reference sequence). The V and J ends lost 3 bases and 6 bases, in that order; junction bases with no gene match: 4. The CDR3 totals 13 residues. The CDR3 reads CSASSGRAGEQYF. For the CDR3, the DNA is TGCAGTGCTAGTAGCGGGAGGGCCGGCGAGCAGTACTTC.

The chain couples TRBV4-3 to TRBJ2-1; D is uncertain. Germline CDR1 reads LGHNA; CDR2 reads YSLEER. V dropped 4 bases and J dropped 6 bases, with 16 bases sitting between them. This CDR3 spans 15 amino acids. This CDR3 reads CASSLKEAVGNEQFF. The CDR3 bases are TGCGCCAGCAGCCTCAAAGAGGCAGTAGGCAATGAGCAGTTCTTC.

V gene TRBV7-8 combines with J gene TRBJ2-1; 7 bases match TRBD2. Per the germline V gene, CDR1 is SGHVS and CDR2 is FQNEAQ. CDR3 length: 13 residues. The ends lost 5 bases at V and 8 bases at J; junction bases unmatched: 6. The CDR3 loop is CASSPTAGHEQFF. The CDR3 DNA sequence: TGTGCCAGCAGCCCCACAGCGGGACATGAGCAGTTCTTC.

In its sample, this clone was seen once. This chain connects TRBV19 to TRBJ1-5; TRBD1 agrees at 7 bases. V lost 8 bases and J lost 0; bases outside the gene matches: 10. Germline assignment: CDR1 LNHDA and CDR2 SQIVND (reference sequence). The CDR3 covers 16 residues. The CDR3 loop is CASGRDSRYSNQPQHF. The DNA of the CDR3 is TGTGCCAGTGGCCGGGACAGCCGGTATAGCAATCAGCCCCAGCATTTT.

The genes are TRBV29-1 and TRBJ1-1, with 9 bases identical to TRBD1. CDR1 SQVTM and CDR2 ANQGSEA come from the germline V gene. V dropped 6 bases and J dropped 0; count of bases not matched to a gene: 11. The CDR3 has 16 residues. For the CDR3, the DNA is TGCAGCGTAAGCGGACAGGGGCAGTCCATGAACACTGAAGCTTTCTTT. Its protein is CSVSGQGQSMNTEAFF.

This chain uses TRBV6-5 with TRBJ1-6, with D perhaps matching TRBD1 (6 bases). V lost 8 bases to trimming and J lost 11 bases, with 13 bases between them. Germline loops: CDR1 MNHEY, CDR2 SVGAGI. This CDR3 spans 12 amino acids. CDR3 coding DNA: TGTGCCAGCGCTGGGACAAATCCACCCCTCCACTTT. Translation gives CASAGTNPPLHF.

The chain carries TRBV11-3 and TRBJ2-1; 8 bases are shared with TRBD2. The J segment lost 0 bases and the V segment lost 5 bases, leaving 3 bases of the junction unmatched. Per germline, CDR1 SGHNT and CDR2 YENEEA. The CDR3 contains 15 residues. CDR3 DNA sequence: TGTGCCAGCAGCAAAAGCGGGAGCTCCTACAATGAGCAGTTCTTC. Amino acids: CASSKSGSSYNEQFF.

This clone was counted a few times. The chain joins TRBV19 to TRBJ1-1; TRBD1 might be the D (6 bases). CDR3 length: 14 residues. The germline V and J ends were trimmed by 6 bases and 1 base, with 12 bases remaining between them. Germline CDR1 LNHDA, CDR2 SQIVND (reference sequence). CDR3 sequence (DNA): TGTGCCAGTAGGGTGGGACACACGAACACTGAAGCTTTCTTT. It translates to CASRVGHTNTEAFF.

The CDR3 DNA sequence: TGTGCCAGCAGCTTAGGGGGCTCCGGGACAGGGTTGTACTTC. It codes for CASSLGGSGTGLYF. The V and J genes are TRBV7-2 and TRBJ2-7, with 9 bases that match TRBD1. In germline, CDR1 is SGHTA, CDR2 FQGNSA. The CDR3 contains 14 residues. Trimming removed 1 base from V and 12 bases from J; junction bases left unmatched: 10.

The DNA of the CDR3 is TGTGCCAGCAGCCTCCTGATACCTAACAGGGTAGAAGCTTTCTTT. Translating it yields CASSLLIPNRVEAFF. The chain has TRBV5-6 and TRBJ1-1; D is possibly TRBD1 (6 bases). Germline V gene sequence: CDR1 SGHDT, CDR2 YYEEEE. This CDR3 has 15 residues. V lost 4 bases to trimming and J lost 8 bases, with 21 bases between them.

CDR3 protein: CASSQAMGLAGTYEQYF. DNA for the CDR3: TGTGCCAGCAGCCAAGCTATGGGACTAGCGGGCACCTACGAGCAGTACTTC. The gene calls are TRBV4-2 and TRBJ2-7; TRBD2 aligns across 12 bases. After removal of 1 base from V and 2 bases from J, the junction contained 6 bases not matched to a gene. The CDR3 contains 17 residues. The V gene's germline CDR1 is LGHNA and CDR2 YNFKEQ.

The chain has TRBV29-1 and TRBJ1-1, with D unresolved. Per the germline V gene, CDR1 is SQVTM and CDR2 is ANQGSEA. V was shortened by 3 bases and J by 3 bases, with 2 bases between the two germline ends. The CDR3 extends over 10 amino acids. The CDR3 here is CSVDYTEAFF. The CDR3 region has the DNA TGCAGCGTTGACTACACTGAAGCTTTCTTT.

This chain connects TRBV6-2 or TRBV6-3 to TRBJ2-3; tentatively, D is TRBD2 (5 bases). V lost 0 bases, J lost 2 bases, and 15 bases lay in between. This CDR3 has 17 residues. The germline V gene has CDR1 MNHEY and CDR2 SVGEGT. The CDR3 loop is CASSYSRGGSYTDTQYF. The CDR3, as DNA: TGTGCCAGCAGTTACTCTAGAGGCGGGTCATACACAGATACGCAGTATTTT.

This clone was seen at least ten times. The chain uses TRBV5-4 and TRBJ2-7, with 11 bases identical to TRBD2. The CDR3 length is 16 residues. V shed 4 bases and J 6 bases; nucleotides not matched to a gene: 12. Per the germline V gene, CDR1 is SGHNT and CDR2 is YYREEE (reference sequence). CDR3 sequence (DNA): TGTGCCAGCAGCCCCCGATCCACTAGCGGGAGTAGCGAGCAGTACTTC. Its translation is CASSPRSTSGSSEQYF. Using reference TRBV5-4 and TRBJ2-7 for the parts outside the CDR3, the full variable domain is ETGVTQSPTHLIKTRGQQVTLRCSSQSGHNTVSWYQQALGQGPQFIFQYYREEENGRGNFPPRFSGLQFPNYSSELNVNALELDDSALYLCASSPRSTSGSSEQYFGPGTRLTVT.

The chain carries TRBV9 and TRBJ2-5; possible D gene TRBD1, 5 bases. The ends were cut back, 0 bases at V and 1 base at J, with 10 bases in the middle. The germline V gene has CDR1 SGDLS and CDR2 YYNGEE. The CDR3 runs 15 residues. The CDR3 DNA sequence: TGTGCCAGCAGCGTAGGGGGCAGGGCCCAAGAGACCCAGTACTTC. This codes for CASSVGGRAQETQYF. The full variable domain, with the rest looked up from reference TRBV9 and TRBJ2-5, is DSGVTQTPKHLITATGQRVTLRCSPRSGDLSVYWYQQSLDQGLQFLIQYYNGEERAKGNILERFSAQQFPDLHSELNLSSLELGDSALYFCASSVGGRAQETQYFGPGTRLLVL.

The chain joins TRBV6-5 to TRBJ1-1; no clear D. V was pared by 6 bases and J by 4 bases, with 12 bases between. Germline-derived CDR1 and CDR2 are MNHEY and SVGAGI. CDR3 length: 13 amino acids. The CDR3 DNA is TGTGCCAGCAGAGCGGGAAGGGTCACTGAAGCTTTCTTT. Translation gives CASRAGRVTEAFF.

The J gene is TRBJ1-3, the V gene TRBV11-2; maybe TRBD1 (6 bases). Per germline, CDR1 SGHAT and CDR2 FQNNGV. The length of the CDR3 is 14 residues. The V end was cut by 6 bases, the J end by 1 base, with 10 bases between. The DNA for the CDR3 is TGTGCCAGCAGAGGGGGGGGTTCTGGAAACACCATATATTTT. Protein sequence: CASRGGGSGNTIYF. Looking up the rest from reference TRBV11-2 and TRBJ1-3 gives the full variable domain: EAGVAQSPRYKIIEKRQSVAFWCNPISGHATLYWYQQILGQGPKLLIQFQNNGVVDDSQLPKDRFSAERLKGVDSTLKIQPAKLEDSAVYLCASRGGGSGNTIYFGEGSWLTVV.